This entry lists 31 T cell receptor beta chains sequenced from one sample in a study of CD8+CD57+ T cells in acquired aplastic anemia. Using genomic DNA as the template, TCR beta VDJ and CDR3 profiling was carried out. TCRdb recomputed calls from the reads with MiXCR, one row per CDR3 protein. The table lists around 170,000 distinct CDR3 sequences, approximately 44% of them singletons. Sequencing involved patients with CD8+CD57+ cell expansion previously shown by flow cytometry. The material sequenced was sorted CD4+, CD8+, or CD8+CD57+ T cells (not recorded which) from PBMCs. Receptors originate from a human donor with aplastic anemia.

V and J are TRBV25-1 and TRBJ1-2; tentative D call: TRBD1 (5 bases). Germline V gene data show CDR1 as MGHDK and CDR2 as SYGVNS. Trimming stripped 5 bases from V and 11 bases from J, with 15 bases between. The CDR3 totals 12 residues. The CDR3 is CASSLGTSGYTF. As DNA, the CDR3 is TGTGCCAGCAGTCTGGGGACTAGCGGTTACACCTTC.

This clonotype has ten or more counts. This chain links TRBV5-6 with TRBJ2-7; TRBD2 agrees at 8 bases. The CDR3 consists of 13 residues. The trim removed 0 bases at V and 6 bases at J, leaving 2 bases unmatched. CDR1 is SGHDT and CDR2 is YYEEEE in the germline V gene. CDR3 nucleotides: TGTGCCAGCAGCTTGGGGACTAGCACCGAGCAGTACGTC. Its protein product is CASSLGTSTEQYV.

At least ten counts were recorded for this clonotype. The CDR3 protein is CASSLQRDTQYF. DNA for the CDR3: TGTGCCAGCAGCTTACAGAGAGATACGCAGTATTTT. The chain carries TRBV7-6 and TRBJ2-3; no clear D gene. CDR3 size: 12 residues. Trimming took 2 bases from V and 5 from J, leaving 5 bases between them. Germline V gives CDR1 SGHVS, CDR2 FNYEAQ.

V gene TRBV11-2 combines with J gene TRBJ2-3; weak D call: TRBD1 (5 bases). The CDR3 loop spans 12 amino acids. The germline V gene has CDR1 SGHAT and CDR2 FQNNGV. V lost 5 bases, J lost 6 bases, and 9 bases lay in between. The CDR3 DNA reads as TGTGCCAGCAGCGTGACAGTTGATACGCAGTATTTT. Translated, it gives CASSVTVDTQYF.

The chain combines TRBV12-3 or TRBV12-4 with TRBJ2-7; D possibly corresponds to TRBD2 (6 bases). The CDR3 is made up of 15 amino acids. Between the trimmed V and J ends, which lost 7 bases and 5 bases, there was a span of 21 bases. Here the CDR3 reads CASTAGSTYLNEQYF. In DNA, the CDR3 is TGTGCCAGCACCGCGGGGTCTACCTACCTGAACGAGCAGTACTTC.

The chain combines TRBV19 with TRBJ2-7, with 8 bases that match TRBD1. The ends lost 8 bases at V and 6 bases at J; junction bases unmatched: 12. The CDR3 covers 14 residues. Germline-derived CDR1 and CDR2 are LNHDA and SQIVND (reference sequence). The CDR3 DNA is TGTGCCAGTGGACAGGGTGTAGGATTCGCCGAGCAGTACTTC. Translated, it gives CASGQGVGFAEQYF.

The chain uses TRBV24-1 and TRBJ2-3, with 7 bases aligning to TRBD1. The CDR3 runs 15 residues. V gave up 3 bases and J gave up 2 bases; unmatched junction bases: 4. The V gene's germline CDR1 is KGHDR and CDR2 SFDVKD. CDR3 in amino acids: CATSDETGYTDTQYF. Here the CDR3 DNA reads TGTGCCACCAGTGATGAGACAGGGTACACAGATACGCAGTATTTT.

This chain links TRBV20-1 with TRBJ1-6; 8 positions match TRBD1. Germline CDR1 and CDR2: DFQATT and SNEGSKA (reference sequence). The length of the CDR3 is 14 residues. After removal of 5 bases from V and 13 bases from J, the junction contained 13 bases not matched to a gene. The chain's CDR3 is CSAAQGALLGPLHF. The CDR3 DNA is TGCAGTGCTGCTCAGGGGGCGTTGTTGGGCCCCCTCCACTTT.

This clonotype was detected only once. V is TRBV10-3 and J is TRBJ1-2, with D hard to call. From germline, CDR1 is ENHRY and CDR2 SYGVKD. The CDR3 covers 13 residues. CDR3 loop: CVVSEKGNYGYTF. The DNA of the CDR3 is TGTGTCGTCAGTGAAAAGGGAAACTATGGCTACACCTTC.

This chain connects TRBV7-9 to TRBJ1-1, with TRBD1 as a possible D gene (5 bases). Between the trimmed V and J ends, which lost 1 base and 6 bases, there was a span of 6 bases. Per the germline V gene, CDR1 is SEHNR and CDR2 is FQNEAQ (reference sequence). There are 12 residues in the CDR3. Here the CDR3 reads CASSLEGAEAFF. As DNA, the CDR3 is TGTGCCAGCAGCTTAGAAGGGGCTGAAGCTTTCTTT. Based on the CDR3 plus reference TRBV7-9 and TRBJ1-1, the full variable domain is DTGVSQNPRHKITKRGQNVTFRCDPISEHNRLYWYRQTLGQGPEFLTYFQNEAQLEKSRLLSDRFSAERPKGSFSTLEIQRTEQGDSAMYLCASSLEGAEAFFGQGTRLTVV.

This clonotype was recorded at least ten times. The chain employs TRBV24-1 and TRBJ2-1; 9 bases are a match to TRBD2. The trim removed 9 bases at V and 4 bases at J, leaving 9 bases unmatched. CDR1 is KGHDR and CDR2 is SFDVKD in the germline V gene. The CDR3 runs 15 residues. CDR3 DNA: TGTGCCACCCGTGGGCGGGAGGGCCTGTACAATGAGCAGTTCTTC. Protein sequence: CATRGREGLYNEQFF.

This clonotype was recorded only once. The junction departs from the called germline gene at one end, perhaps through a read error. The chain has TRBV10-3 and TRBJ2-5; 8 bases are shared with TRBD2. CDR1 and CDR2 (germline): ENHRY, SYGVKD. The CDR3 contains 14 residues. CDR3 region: CAIGDSGARETQYF. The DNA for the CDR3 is TGTGCCATCGGTGATAGCGGGGCCAGGGAGACCCAGTACTTC.

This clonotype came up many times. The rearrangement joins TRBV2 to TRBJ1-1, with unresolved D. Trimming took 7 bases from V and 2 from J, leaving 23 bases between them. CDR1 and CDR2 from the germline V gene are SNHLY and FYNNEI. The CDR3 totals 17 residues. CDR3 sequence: CASKRGSSGRLNTEAFF. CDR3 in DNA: TGTGCCAGCAAGCGGGGTAGTTCCGGTCGTTTAAACACTGAAGCTTTCTTT.

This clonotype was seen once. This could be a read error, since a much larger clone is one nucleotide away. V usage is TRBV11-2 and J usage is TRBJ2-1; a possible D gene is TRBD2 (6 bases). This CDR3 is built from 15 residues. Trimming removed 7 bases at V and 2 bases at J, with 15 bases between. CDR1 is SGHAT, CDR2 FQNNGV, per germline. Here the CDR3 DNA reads TGTGCCAGCAACTGGGGACTCCCGACCTACAATGAGCAGTTCTTC. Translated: CASNWGLPTYNEQFF.

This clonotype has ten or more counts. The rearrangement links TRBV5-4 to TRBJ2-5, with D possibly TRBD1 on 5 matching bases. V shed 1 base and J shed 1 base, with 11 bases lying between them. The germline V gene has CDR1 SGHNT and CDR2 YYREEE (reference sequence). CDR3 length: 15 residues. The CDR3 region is CASSLKGAAQETQYF. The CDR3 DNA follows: TGTGCCAGCAGCTTGAAAGGGGCCGCCCAAGAGACCCAGTACTTC. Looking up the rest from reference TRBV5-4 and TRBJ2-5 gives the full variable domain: ETGVTQSPTHLIKTRGQQVTLRCSSQSGHNTVSWYQQALGQGPQFIFQYYREEENGRGNFPPRFSGLQFPNYSSELNVNALELDDSALYLCASSLKGAAQETQYFGPGTRLLVL.

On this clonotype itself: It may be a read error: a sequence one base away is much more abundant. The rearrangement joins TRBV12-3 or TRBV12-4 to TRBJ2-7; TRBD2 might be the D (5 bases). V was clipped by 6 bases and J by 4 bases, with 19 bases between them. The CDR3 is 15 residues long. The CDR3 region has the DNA TGTGCCAGCAGCCGGGGAGCCAGCCCCAGTTACGAGCAGTACGTC. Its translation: CASSRGASPSYEQYV.

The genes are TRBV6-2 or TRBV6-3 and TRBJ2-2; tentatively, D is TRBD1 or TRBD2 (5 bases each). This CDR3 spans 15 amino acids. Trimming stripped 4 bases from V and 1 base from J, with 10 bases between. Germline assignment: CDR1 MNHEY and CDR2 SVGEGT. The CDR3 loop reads CASSWGSLNTGELFF. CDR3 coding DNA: TGTGCCAGCAGTTGGGGGAGCCTGAACACCGGGGAGCTGTTTTTT.

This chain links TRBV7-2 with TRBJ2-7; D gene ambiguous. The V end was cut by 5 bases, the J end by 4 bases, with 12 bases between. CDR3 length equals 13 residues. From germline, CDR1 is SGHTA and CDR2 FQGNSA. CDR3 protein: CASSPSTFYEQYF. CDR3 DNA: TGTGCCAGCAGCCCTTCGACCTTTTACGAGCAGTACTTC.

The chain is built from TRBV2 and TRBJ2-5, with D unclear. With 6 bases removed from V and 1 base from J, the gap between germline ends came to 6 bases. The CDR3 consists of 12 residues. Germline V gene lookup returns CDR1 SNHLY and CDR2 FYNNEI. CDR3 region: CASRHSQETQYF. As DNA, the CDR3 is TGTGCCAGCAGACACAGCCAAGAGACCCAGTACTTC.

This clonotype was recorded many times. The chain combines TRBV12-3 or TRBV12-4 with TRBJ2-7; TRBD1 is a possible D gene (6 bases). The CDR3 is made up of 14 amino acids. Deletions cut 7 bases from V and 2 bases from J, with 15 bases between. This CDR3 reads CASTPGTRAYEQYF. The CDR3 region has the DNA TGTGCCAGCACCCCCGGGACAAGAGCCTACGAGCAGTACTTC.

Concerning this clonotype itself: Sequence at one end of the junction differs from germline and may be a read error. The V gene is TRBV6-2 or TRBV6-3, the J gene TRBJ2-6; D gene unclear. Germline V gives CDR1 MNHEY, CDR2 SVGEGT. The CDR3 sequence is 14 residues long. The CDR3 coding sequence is TGTGCCAGCAGTGACTTGTCTGGGGTCAACGTCCTGACTTTC. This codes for CASSDLSGVNVLTF.

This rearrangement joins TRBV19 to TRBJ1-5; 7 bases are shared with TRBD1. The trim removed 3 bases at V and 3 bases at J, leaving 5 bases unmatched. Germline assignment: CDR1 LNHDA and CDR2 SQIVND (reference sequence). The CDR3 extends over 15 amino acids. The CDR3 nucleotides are TGTGCCAGTAGTATCTCCAGGGGGGTCAATCAGCCCCAGCATTTT. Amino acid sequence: CASSISRGVNQPQHF.

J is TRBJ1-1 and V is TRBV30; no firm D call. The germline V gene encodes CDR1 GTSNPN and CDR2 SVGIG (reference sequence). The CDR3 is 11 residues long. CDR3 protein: CTAAMNTEAFF. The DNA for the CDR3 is TGTACAGCTGCCATGAACACTGAAGCTTTCTTT.

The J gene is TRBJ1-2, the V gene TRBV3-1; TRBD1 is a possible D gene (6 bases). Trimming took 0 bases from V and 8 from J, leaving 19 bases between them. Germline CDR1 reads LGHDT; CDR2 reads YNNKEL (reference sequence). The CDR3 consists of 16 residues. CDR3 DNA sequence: TGTGCCAGCAGCCAAGAGGACCCACAGGGTCGGGGGGGCTACACCTTC. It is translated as CASSQEDPQGRGGYTF.

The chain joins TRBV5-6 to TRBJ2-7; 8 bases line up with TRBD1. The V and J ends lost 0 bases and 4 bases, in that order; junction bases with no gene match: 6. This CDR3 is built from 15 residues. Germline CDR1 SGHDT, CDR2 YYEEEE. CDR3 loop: CASSLGGTGSYEQYF. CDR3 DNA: TGTGCCAGCAGCTTGGGCGGGACAGGTTCTTACGAGCAGTACTTC.

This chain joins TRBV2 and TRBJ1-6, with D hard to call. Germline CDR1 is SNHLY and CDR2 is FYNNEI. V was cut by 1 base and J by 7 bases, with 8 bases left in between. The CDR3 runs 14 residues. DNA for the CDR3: TGTGCCAGCAGTGAAGGGCCCGCCAATTCACCCCTCCACTTT. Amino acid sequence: CASSEGPANSPLHF.

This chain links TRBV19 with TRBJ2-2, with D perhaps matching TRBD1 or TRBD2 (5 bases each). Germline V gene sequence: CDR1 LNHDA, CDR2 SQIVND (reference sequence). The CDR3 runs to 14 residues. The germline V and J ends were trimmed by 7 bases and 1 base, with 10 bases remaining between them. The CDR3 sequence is CASTGTVNTGELFF. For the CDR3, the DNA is TGTGCCAGTACGGGGACGGTGAACACCGGGGAGCTGTTTTTT.

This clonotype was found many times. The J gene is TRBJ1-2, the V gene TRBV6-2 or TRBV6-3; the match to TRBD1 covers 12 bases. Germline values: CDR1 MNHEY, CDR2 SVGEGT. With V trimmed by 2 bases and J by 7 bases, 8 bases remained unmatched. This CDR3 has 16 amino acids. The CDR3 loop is CASSYGTGQGASGYTF. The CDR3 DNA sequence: TGTGCCAGCAGTTACGGGACGGGACAGGGGGCGAGTGGCTACACCTTC.

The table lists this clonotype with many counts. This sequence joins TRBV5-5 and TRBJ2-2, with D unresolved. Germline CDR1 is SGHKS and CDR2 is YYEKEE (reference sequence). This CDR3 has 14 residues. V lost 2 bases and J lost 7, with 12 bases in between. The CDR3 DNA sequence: TGTGCCAGCAGCTTCTTCTCACTTGGCGGGGAGCTGTTTTTT. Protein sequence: CASSFFSLGGELFF.

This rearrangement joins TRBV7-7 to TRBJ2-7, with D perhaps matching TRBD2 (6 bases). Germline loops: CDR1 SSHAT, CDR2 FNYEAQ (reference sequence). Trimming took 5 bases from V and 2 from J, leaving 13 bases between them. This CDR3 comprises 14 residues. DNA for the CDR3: TGTGCCAGCAGCCCCCGGAGGACTACCTACGAGCAGTACTTC. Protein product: CASSPRRTTYEQYF.

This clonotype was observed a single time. The CDR3 region is CATSVSGGPTDTQYF. Here the CDR3 DNA reads TGTGCCACCAGCGTTAGCGGGGGGCCCACAGATACGCAGTATTTT. This chain uses TRBV15 with TRBJ2-3, with 10 positions matching TRBD2. From germline, CDR1 is LNHNV and CDR2 YYDKDF (reference sequence). V lost 5 bases and J lost 2; bases outside the gene matches: 4. This CDR3 comprises 15 residues.